Listed here are 19 T cell receptor beta chains from one sample, sequenced in a study of blood T cell repertoires in COVID-19. The protocol was immunoSEQ multiplex PCR, while the TCRdb copy is restricted to in-frame clones and leaves out a portion. The sample has about 62,000 clones; just under 95% are singletons. Sequencing was carried out using peripheral blood. These TCRs come from a human donor in a cohort sampled during active COVID-19.

The V and J genes are TRBV3-1 (or the pseudogene TRBV3-2) and TRBJ2-5; tentatively, D is TRBD1 (6 bases). The CDR3 has 14 amino acids. Trimming removed 4 bases at V and 5 bases at J, with 14 bases between. In germline, CDR1 is LGHDT, CDR2 YNNKEL (reference sequence). The CDR3 nucleotides are TGTGCCAGCAGCCCCAGGGGAGTGCGTGAGACCCAGTACTTC. Its translation is CASSPRGVRETQYF.

The chain is built from TRBV18 and TRBJ2-1; D perhaps matches TRBD1 (5 bases). This CDR3 contains 14 residues. Germline CDR1 KGHSH, CDR2 LQKENI. Trimming shortened V by 3 bases and J by 1 base, and 7 bases separated the two germline ends. CDR3 region: CASSPAGSYNEQFF. The CDR3 nucleotides are TGTGCCAGCTCACCGGCAGGGTCCTACAATGAGCAGTTCTTC.

The sample holds one count of this clone. J is TRBJ2-7 and V is TRBV5-1; D may be TRBD2 (5 bases). CDR1 is SGHRS, CDR2 YFSETQ, per germline. Trimming took 7 bases from V and 2 from J, leaving 19 bases between them. This CDR3 contains 15 residues. CDR3 in amino acids: CASGYNRTRTYEQYF. CDR3 DNA sequence: TGCGCCAGCGGGTACAATCGGACTCGTACCTACGAGCAGTACTTC.

The V and J genes are TRBV30 and TRBJ1-2, with TRBD1 identical over 8 bases. With V trimmed by 3 bases and J by 7 bases, 7 bases remained unmatched. Germline CDR1 GTSNPN, CDR2 SVGIG (reference sequence). This CDR3 has 13 residues. CDR3 region: CAWSGQGLSGYTF. CDR3 sequence (DNA): TGTGCCTGGAGCGGACAGGGCCTAAGTGGCTACACCTTC. The whole variable domain, filled in from reference TRBV30 and TRBJ1-2, reads SQTIHQWPATLVQPVGSPLSLECTVEGTSNPNLYWYRQAAGRGLQLLFYSVGIGQISSEVPQNLSASRPQDRQFILSSKKLLLSDSGFYLCAWSGQGLSGYTFGSGTRLTVV.

The chain joins TRBV30 to TRBJ1-5, with TRBD1 matching 7 bases. Per germline, CDR1 GTSNPN and CDR2 SVGIG (reference sequence). Unmatched junction bases numbered 7, after V lost 2 bases and J lost 0 bases. The CDR3 is 16 residues long. CDR3 in DNA: TGTGCCTGGAGTCGGACAGGAGGGACTAGCAATCAGCCCCAGCATTTT. This encodes CAWSRTGGTSNQPQHF.

The chain's CDR3 is CASSWGAEAFF. CDR3 bases: TGTGCCAGCAGCTGGGGGGCTGAAGCTTTCTTT. The gene calls are TRBV13 and TRBJ1-1; D might be TRBD1 (5 bases). CDR3 size: 11 residues. Trimming shortened V by 4 bases and J by 6 bases, and 6 bases separated the two germline ends. Germline V gene sequence: CDR1 PRHDT, CDR2 FYEKMQ (reference sequence).

J is TRBJ2-1 and V is TRBV24-1; TRBD1 agrees at 9 bases. From germline, CDR1 is KGHDR and CDR2 SFDVKD. Germline trimming cut 4 bases from V and 7 bases from J; bases unmatched to any gene: 10. CDR3 length equals 16 residues. The CDR3 DNA sequence: TGTGCCACCAGTGACCCCGGGACAGGGACCGGGAATGAGCAGTTCTTC. This encodes CATSDPGTGTGNEQFF.

V gene TRBV19 combines with J gene TRBJ1-2, with a weak D call TRBD1 (6 bases). Trimming stripped 7 bases from V and 4 bases from J, with 19 bases between. Germline CDR1 and CDR2: LNHDA and SQIVND (reference sequence). This CDR3 comprises 15 residues. The CDR3 region is CASKGPDRRLYGYTF. Written as DNA, the CDR3 is TGTGCCAGTAAAGGCCCTGACAGGCGACTCTATGGCTACACCTTC. Based on the CDR3 plus reference TRBV19 and TRBJ1-2, the full variable domain is DGGITQSPKYLFRKEGQNVTLSCEQNLNHDAMYWYRQDPGQGLRLIYYSQIVNDFQKGDIAEGYSVSREKKESFPLTVTSAQKNPTAFYLCASKGPDRRLYGYTFGSGTRLTVV.

The chain employs TRBV2 and TRBJ2-5; a weak D match, TRBD2 (5 bases). The CDR3 totals 16 residues. V lost 2 bases, J lost 4 bases, and 17 bases lay in between. From germline, CDR1 is SNHLY and CDR2 FYNNEI. The CDR3 nucleotides read TGTGCCAGCAGTGAATCAGAGGGTAATTTCGGAGAGACCCAGTACTTC. Translating gives CASSESEGNFGETQYF.

This clone was seen a single time. The chain combines TRBV13 with TRBJ1-1, with TRBD1 matching over 9 bases. V shed 8 bases and J 5 bases; nucleotides not matched to a gene: 12. CDR1 is PRHDT, CDR2 FYEKMQ, per germline (reference sequence). The CDR3 has 15 amino acids. The CDR3 here is CASQLPQGAVTEAFF. The CDR3 DNA sequence: TGTGCCAGCCAGCTTCCACAGGGGGCTGTTACTGAAGCTTTCTTT.

The chain couples TRBV7-2 to TRBJ2-1, with D possibly being TRBD1 (6 bases). V was cut by 3 bases and J by 4 bases, with 13 bases left in between. Germline V lookup: CDR1 SGHTA, CDR2 FQGNSA. The CDR3 loop spans 15 amino acids. The CDR3 region has the DNA TGTGCCAGCAGCTTGAACAGGGATGGGTACAATGAGCAGTTCTTC. Amino acid sequence: CASSLNRDGYNEQFF. The full variable domain, rest sourced from reference TRBV7-2 and TRBJ2-1, is GAGVSQSPSNKVTEKGKDVELRCDPISGHTALYWYRQSLGQGLEFLIYFQGNSAPDKSGLPSDRFSAERTGGSVSTLTIQRTQQEDSAVYLCASSLNRDGYNEQFFGPGTRLTVL.

The CDR3 DNA reads TGTGCCAGCAGCTCAGACCGGGACAGGGCTCGTGAAAAACTGTTTTTT. Amino acid sequence: CASSSDRDRAREKLFF. V and J are TRBV7-9 and TRBJ1-4, with 9 bases aligning to TRBD1. The CDR3 length is 16 residues. CDR1 SEHNR and CDR2 FQNEAQ come from the germline V gene (reference sequence). The V and J ends lost 4 bases and 7 bases, in that order; junction bases with no gene match: 10.

The chain recombines TRBV7-9 with TRBJ2-3, with D perhaps matching TRBD1 (8 bases). CDR1 SEHNR and CDR2 FQNEAQ come from the germline V gene (reference sequence). The CDR3 contains 18 residues. Trimming removed 4 bases at V and 1 base at J, with 21 bases between. The CDR3, as DNA: TGTGCCAGCAGCTCCCAGGGGGCTTTCACTAGCGGCACAGATACGCAGTATTTT. It is translated as CASSSQGAFTSGTDTQYF.

The V and J genes are TRBV11-3 and TRBJ2-5; 8 nucleotides align to TRBD2. The CDR3 has 13 amino acids. The germline gives CDR1 SGHNT, CDR2 YENEEA. The ends lost 5 bases at V and 5 bases at J; junction bases unmatched: 4. DNA for the CDR3: TGTGCCAGCAGCATTAGCGGGGAGGAGACCCAGTACTTC. The encoded protein is CASSISGEETQYF.

The sample holds a few counts of this clone. This sequence joins TRBV19 and TRBJ1-3; 7 nucleotides match TRBD1. The CDR3 covers 14 residues. After removal of 7 bases from V and 5 bases from J, the junction contained 8 bases not matched to a gene. Germline CDR1 LNHDA, CDR2 SQIVND (reference sequence). CDR3 region: CASTPRDSRNTIYF. CDR3 in DNA: TGTGCCAGTACTCCCAGGGACAGCCGAAACACCATATATTTT.

The rearrangement joins TRBV6-6 to TRBJ2-1, with 10 bases matching TRBD2. The CDR3 has 16 residues. V was clipped by 0 bases and J by 5 bases; unmatched bases: 4. CDR1 and CDR2 from the germline V gene are MNHNY and SVGAGI (reference sequence). CDR3 loop: CASSYSRTSGNNEQFF. The CDR3 nucleotides read TGTGCCAGCAGTTACTCGAGGACTAGCGGAAACAATGAGCAGTTCTTC.

The chain employs TRBV6-2 or TRBV6-3 and TRBJ2-2; possible D gene TRBD1, 6 bases. V dropped 6 bases and J dropped 5 bases, with 19 bases sitting between them. Germline V gene data show CDR1 as MNHEY and CDR2 as SVGEGT. The CDR3 runs 16 residues. The CDR3 here is CASSYPGHRGTGELFF. In DNA, the CDR3 is TGTGCCAGCAGCTATCCGGGACATCGAGGGACCGGGGAGCTGTTTTTT.

This chain links TRBV6-6 with TRBJ2-2; 11 nucleotides line up with TRBD2. The V gene end was trimmed by 5 bases and the J gene end by 2 bases; junction bases not matched to a gene: 13. The CDR3 covers 19 residues. CDR1 and CDR2 (germline): MNHNY, SVGAGI (reference sequence). The CDR3 region is CASSRPTSGESLNTGELFF. CDR3 nucleotide sequence: TGTGCCAGCAGTCGACCGACTAGCGGGGAGTCCTTAAACACCGGGGAGCTGTTTTTT.

This clone was seen a single time. The genes are TRBV19 and TRBJ2-7, with D tentatively TRBD1 (5 bases). The ends were cut back, 5 bases at V and 6 bases at J, with 20 bases in the middle. Germline V gene sequence: CDR1 LNHDA, CDR2 SQIVND (reference sequence). The CDR3 covers 15 residues. CDR3 sequence: CASSPQGLGIAEQYF. CDR3 nucleotide sequence: TGTGCCAGTAGTCCCCAGGGTCTGGGAATAGCCGAGCAGTACTTC. The full variable domain, completed using reference TRBV19 and TRBJ2-7, is DGGITQSPKYLFRKEGQNVTLSCEQNLNHDAMYWYRQDPGQGLRLIYYSQIVNDFQKGDIAEGYSVSREKKESFPLTVTSAQKNPTAFYLCASSPQGLGIAEQYFGPGTRLTVT.